The 8 T cell receptor beta chains below were found in one sample sequenced in a study of T cell responses to AZD1222 COVID-19 vaccine. The protocol was immunoSEQ multiplex PCR, while the TCRdb copy is restricted to in-frame clones and leaves out a portion. The sample lists approximately 150,000 clones, over 80% seen once, with over 3% in the top ten. The sample was peripheral blood, taken 28 days after the second AZD1222 dose. These TCRs come from an adult who received the AZD1222 COVID-19 vaccine.

CDR3 nucleotide sequence: TGTGCCAGCAGTGAATACAACTATGGCTACACCTTC. Translated, it gives CASSEYNYGYTF. The chain has TRBV6-1 and TRBJ1-2; D is uncertain. The ends were cut back, 2 bases at V and 2 bases at J, with 3 bases in the middle. The length of the CDR3 is 12 residues. Germline CDR1 reads MNHNS; CDR2 reads SASEGT.

This clone was observed a single time. The V and J genes are TRBV3-1 (or the pseudogene TRBV3-2) and TRBJ2-3; D is possibly TRBD1 (5 bases). From germline, CDR1 is LGHDT and CDR2 YNNKEL (reference sequence). CDR3 length equals 16 residues. V lost 5 bases to trimming and J lost 1 base, with 16 bases between them. CDR3 amino acids: CASSGRLGDGTDTQYF. For the CDR3, the DNA is TGTGCCAGCAGCGGCCGGCTAGGGGATGGCACAGATACGCAGTATTTT.

This chain links TRBV5-4 with TRBJ1-2; D is ambiguous. The CDR3 extends over 12 amino acids. In germline, CDR1 is SGHNT, CDR2 YYREEE (reference sequence). Trimming stripped 7 bases from V and 0 bases from J, with 7 bases between. CDR3 protein: CASGVANYGYTF. DNA for the CDR3: TGTGCCAGCGGAGTAGCTAACTATGGCTACACCTTC. The variable domain in full, with the rest retrieved from reference TRBV5-4 and TRBJ1-2, is ETGVTQSPTHLIKTRGQQVTLRCSSQSGHNTVSWYQQALGQGPQFIFQYYREEENGRGNFPPRFSGLQFPNYSSELNVNALELDDSALYLCASGVANYGYTFGSGTRLTVV.

The chain combines TRBV25-1 with TRBJ1-6; D is unclear. V shed 4 bases and J shed 0 bases, with 10 bases lying between them. The CDR3 covers 16 residues. In germline, CDR1 is MGHDK, CDR2 SYGVNS. CDR3 in amino acids: CASSGLRSSYNSPLHF. DNA for the CDR3: TGTGCCAGCAGTGGACTGAGAAGCTCCTATAATTCACCCCTCCACTTT.

CDR3 coding DNA: TGTGCCAGCAGCTTAGTGGTCGGCTACGAGCAGTACTTC. It specifies CASSLVVGYEQYF. V and J are TRBV7-9 and TRBJ2-7, with unresolved D. Germline V CDR1 and CDR2: SEHNR, FQNEAQ (reference sequence). The CDR3 is made up of 13 amino acids. V lost 1 base and J lost 3, with 7 bases in between.

The chain links TRBV11-3 to TRBJ2-7, with 7 bases matching TRBD1. The CDR3 length is 13 residues. V gave up 3 bases and J gave up 3 bases; unmatched junction bases: 2. Germline values: CDR1 SGHNT, CDR2 YENEEA. CDR3 sequence reads: CASSLGQLYEQYF. Here the CDR3 DNA reads TGTGCCAGCAGCTTGGGACAGCTCTACGAGCAGTACTTC.

The chain combines TRBV30 with TRBJ1-6; TRBD1 aligns across 7 bases. The germline CDR1 and CDR2 sequences are GTSNPN and SVGIG (reference sequence). This CDR3 spans 15 amino acids. The ends lost 0 bases at V and 6 bases at J; junction bases unmatched: 5. CDR3 residues: CAWSVWDRGNSPLHF. In nucleotides, the CDR3 is TGTGCCTGGAGTGTATGGGACAGAGGTAATTCACCCCTCCACTTT.

CDR3 coding DNA: TGTGCCAGCAGCTTGGGTTACAGGGGGGGGAATGGCTACACCTTC. Amino acids: CASSLGYRGGNGYTF. This sequence joins TRBV7-2 and TRBJ1-2; 8 bases are shared with TRBD1. Unmatched junction bases numbered 9, after V lost 3 bases and J lost 6 bases. The V gene's germline CDR1 is SGHTA and CDR2 FQGNSA. The CDR3 runs 15 residues.